The subject of this entry is one TCR beta chain. Its antigen is unidentified. This specimen belongs to a study of cytomegalovirus exposure and HLA in healthy donors. Study as a whole: Genetic ancestry analysis placed around four fifths of the roughly 400 donors that were genotyped in the Caucasian-associated cluster.

The primer mix had 60 Vbeta and 13 Jbeta primers. TCRdb's copy holds only in-frame clones and misses some; the assay was immunoSEQ multiplex PCR. The sample lists under 150,000 clones; around 80% were seen once. Study outcomes and limitations: The authors excluded some V segments, including TRBV6-2 and TRBV6-3, as indistinguishable. A list of more than 150 TCR beta chains associated with cytomegalovirus was given.

There are 15 residues in the CDR3. The germline V gene has CDR1 SGHTS and CDR2 YDEGEE. V was cut by 3 bases and J by 0 bases, with 7 bases left in between. V is TRBV5-8 and J is TRBJ2-6, with D uncertain. The specimen sequenced was PBMCs. This receptor was obtained from a woman aged 45-59 years in good health and CMV-seropositive. The CDR3 reads CASSSRLSGANVLTF. The CDR3 region has the DNA TGTGCCAGCAGCTCCCGACTCTCTGGGGCCAACGTCCTGACTTTC.